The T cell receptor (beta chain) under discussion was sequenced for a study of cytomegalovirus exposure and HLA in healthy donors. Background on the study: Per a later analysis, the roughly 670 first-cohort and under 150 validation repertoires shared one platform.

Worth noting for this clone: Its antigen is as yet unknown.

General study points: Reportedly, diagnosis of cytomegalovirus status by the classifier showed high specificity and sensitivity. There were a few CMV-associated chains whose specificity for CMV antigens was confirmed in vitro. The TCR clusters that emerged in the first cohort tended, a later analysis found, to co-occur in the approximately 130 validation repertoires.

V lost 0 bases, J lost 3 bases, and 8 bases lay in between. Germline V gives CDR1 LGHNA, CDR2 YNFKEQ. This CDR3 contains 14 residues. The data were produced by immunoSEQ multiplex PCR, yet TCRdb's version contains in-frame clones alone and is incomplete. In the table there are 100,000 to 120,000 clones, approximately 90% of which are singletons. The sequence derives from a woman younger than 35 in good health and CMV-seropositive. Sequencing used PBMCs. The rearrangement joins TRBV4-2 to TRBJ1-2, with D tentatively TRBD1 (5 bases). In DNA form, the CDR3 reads TGTGCCAGCAGCCAAGAGGTCAGGGACTATGGCTACACCTTC. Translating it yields CASSQEVRDYGYTF.